This TCR beta chain appears in the sequencing data of a study of CD8+ T cells in alopecia areata. Sorting of CD4+ cells into CD25+CD127- cells (for about 5 patients) was performed. A word on this clone: The junction and the germline gene differ at one end; a read error may be behind it.

Extraction of RNA preceded its reverse transcription into cDNA, which served as the sequencing template. The data were produced by immunoSEQ multiplex PCR, yet TCRdb's version contains in-frame clones alone and is incomplete. The repertoire holds approximately 40,000 clones, with 45% to 55% as singletons. Sequenced material: CD4+ Tregs sorted from blood. This clonotype was obtained from a human donor with alopecia areata.

The CDR3 DNA is TGCGCCAGCAGCTCCTGGGGCCGTGATTACAGTGAGCAGTTCTTC. Protein: CASSSWGRDYSEQFF. The gene calls are TRBV5-1 and TRBJ2-1; possible D gene TRBD1, 5 bases. The CDR3 has 15 residues. Germline V gene sequence: CDR1 SGHRS, CDR2 YFSETQ.